This T cell receptor beta chain was found in a study of T cells in Graves' hyperthyroidism and ophthalmopathy. RNA transcripts gave rise to amplified TCR beta CDR3 regions. First-round RT-PCR targeting the TCR CDR3 was performed with the HTBI primer set. TCRdb itself ran the multiplex PCR reads through MiXCR, one entry per CDR3 protein. The data contain over 400,000 distinct CDR3 sequences, around a fifth of them seen just once; the ten biggest clones take up around 50%. This clonotype was recorded a few times. This CDR3 spans 15 amino acids. Per the germline V gene, CDR1 is PRHDT and CDR2 is FYEKMQ (reference sequence). Trimming cost V 5 bases and J 10 bases, with 21 bases left between them.

Material for sequencing was blood. This sequence was found in a woman in her 70s with Graves' ophthalmopathy. J is TRBJ2-1 and V is TRBV13, with D uncertain. In nucleotides, the CDR3 is TGTGCCAGCAGCCCCGGCCGTGCGCTAGAGTGGGAGCAGTTCTTC. Residues: CASSPGRALEWEQFF.